This TCR beta chain is from a study of breast tumors, draining lymph nodes, adjacent tissues. Broader study findings: That most tumor T cells come from lymph nodes remained unproven. Compared with lymph nodes, tumors were less diverse; compared with nontumor tissue, more. Luminal-like breast cancer showed significantly higher tumor–nontumor repertoire similarity than basal-like. The data were judged consistent with most tumor T cells coming from lymph node and expanding in tumor.

TCRdb re-derived calls from the multiplex PCR reads in MiXCR, one entry per CDR3 protein. The sample lists around 130,000 distinct CDR3 sequences; 21% were seen once. Samples came from axillary lymph nodes draining the breast cancer. The length of the CDR3 is 12 residues. Between the trimmed V and J ends, which lost 6 bases and 1 base, there was a span of 6 bases. Germline-derived CDR1 and CDR2 are SGHTA and FQGNSA. Details on this clonotype: As yet, its antigen is unknown.

This clonotype was obtained from a female donor with breast cancer. Some clones in this sample may be carry-over from other donors' samples. The specimen sequenced was axillary lymph node tissue. The rearrangement links TRBV7-2 to TRBJ2-5; D unresolved. This CDR3 reads CASSAIQETQYF. The CDR3, as DNA: TGTGCCAGCAGTGCGATCCAAGAGACCCAGTACTTC.